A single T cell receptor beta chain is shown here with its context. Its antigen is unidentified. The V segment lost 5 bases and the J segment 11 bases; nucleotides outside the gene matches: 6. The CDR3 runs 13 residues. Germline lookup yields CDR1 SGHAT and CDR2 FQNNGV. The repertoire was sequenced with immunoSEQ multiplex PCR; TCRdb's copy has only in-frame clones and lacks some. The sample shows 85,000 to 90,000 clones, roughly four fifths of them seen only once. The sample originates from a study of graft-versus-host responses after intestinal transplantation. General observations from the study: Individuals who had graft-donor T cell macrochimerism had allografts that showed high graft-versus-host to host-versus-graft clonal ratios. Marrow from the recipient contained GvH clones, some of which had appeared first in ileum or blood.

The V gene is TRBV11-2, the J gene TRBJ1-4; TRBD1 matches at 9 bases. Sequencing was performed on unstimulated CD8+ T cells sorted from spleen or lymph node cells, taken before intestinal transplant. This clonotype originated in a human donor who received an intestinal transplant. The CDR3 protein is CASSTRDREKLFF. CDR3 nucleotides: TGTGCCAGCAGCACCCGGGACAGGGAGAAACTGTTTTTT.